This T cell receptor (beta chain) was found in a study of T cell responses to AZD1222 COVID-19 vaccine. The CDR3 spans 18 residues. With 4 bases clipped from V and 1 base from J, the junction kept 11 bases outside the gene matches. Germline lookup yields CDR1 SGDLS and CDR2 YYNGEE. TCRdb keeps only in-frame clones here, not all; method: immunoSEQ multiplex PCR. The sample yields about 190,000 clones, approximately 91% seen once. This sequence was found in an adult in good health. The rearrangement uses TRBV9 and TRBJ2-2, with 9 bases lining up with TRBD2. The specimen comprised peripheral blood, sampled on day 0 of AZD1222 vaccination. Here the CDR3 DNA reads TGTGCCAGCAGCTATAGGCGGGAGGGTTACGGGAACACCGGGGAGCTGTTTTTT. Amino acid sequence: CASSYRREGYGNTGELFF. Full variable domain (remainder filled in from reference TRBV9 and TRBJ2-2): DSGVTQTPKHLITATGQRVTLRCSPRSGDLSVYWYQQSLDQGLQFLIQYYNGEERAKGNILERFSAQQFPDLHSELNLSSLELGDSALYFCASSYRREGYGNTGELFFGEGSRLTVL.